A single sample is the source of the 26 T cell receptor beta chains below, sequenced in a study of CD8+CD57+ T cells in acquired aplastic anemia. TCR beta VDJ and CDR3 profiling used genomic DNA as template. TCRdb independently ran MiXCR on the reads; one entry per CDR3 protein. There are about 190,000 distinct CDR3 sequences in the sample; 54% occur only once, and about a sixth lies in the top ten. The source material was sorted CD4+, CD8+, or CD8+CD57+ T cells (not recorded which) from PBMCs. These receptors were collected from a human donor in good health, serving as a control.

Notes on this clonotype: No conserved phenylalanine or tryptophan ends this CDR3, so it is likely a read error. The limits of the CDR3 on the DNA are not certain, so only TCRdb's listed CDR3 is given. The chain carries TRBV10-3 and TRBJ2-1; the table's D call, TRBD1, was not checked against the DNA. A total of 8 residues make up the CDR3, ends included. Germline CDR1 is ENHRY and CDR2 is SYGVKD. The CDR3 sequence: CATLARGG.

V and J are TRBV7-2 and TRBJ1-6; the D is unclear. The length of the CDR3 is 15 residues. The V and J ends lost 0 bases and 7 bases respectively, with 10 bases between them. The V gene's germline CDR1 is SGHTA and CDR2 FQGNSA. The CDR3 DNA reads as TGTGCCAGCAGCTTAGCTGGGCAGATGAATTCACCCCTCCACTTT. It specifies CASSLAGQMNSPLHF.

This chain joins TRBV7-2 and TRBJ1-2; 7 bases agree with TRBD1. The V gene end was trimmed by 3 bases and the J gene end by 2 bases; junction bases not matched to a gene: 3. The CDR3 runs to 14 residues. Germline V gene sequence: CDR1 SGHTA, CDR2 FQGNSA. CDR3 DNA sequence: TGTGCCAGCAGCTTGAGACAGGGAAACTATGGCTACACCTTC. This gives the protein CASSLRQGNYGYTF.

The chain recombines TRBV7-3 with TRBJ2-3, with D perhaps TRBD2 (5 bases). Trimming took off 4 bases at V and 6 bases at J, with 17 bases between the two ends. Germline V gene lookup returns CDR1 SGHTA and CDR2 FQGTGA. The CDR3 runs 15 residues. The CDR3 DNA is TGTGCCAGCAGCTCCCGAGAGGGCTCGGTCGATACGCAGTATTTT. It is translated as CASSSREGSVDTQYF.

The chain carries TRBV7-2 and TRBJ2-6, with no clear D. V dropped 3 bases and J dropped 0 bases, with 6 bases sitting between them. Germline V gives CDR1 SGHTA, CDR2 FQGNSA. The CDR3 contains 15 residues. CDR3 DNA sequence: TGTGCCAGCAGCTTTGTCTGCTCTGGGGCCAACGTCCTGACTTTC. This gives the protein CASSFVCSGANVLTF.

The sample holds many counts of this clonotype. The chain is built from TRBV7-2 and TRBJ2-5; TRBD1 agrees at 10 bases. Germline lookup yields CDR1 SGHTA and CDR2 FQGNSA. Trimming removed 5 bases from V and 5 bases from J; junction bases left unmatched: 2. The CDR3 contains 13 residues. CDR3 sequence (DNA): TGTGCCAGCAGCGGACAGGGGGGGGAGACCCAGTACTTC. Its protein product is CASSGQGGETQYF.

This chain joins TRBV10-2 and TRBJ1-3, with TRBD1 identical over 9 bases. The J segment lost 8 bases and the V segment lost 7 bases, leaving 12 bases of the junction unmatched. Per germline, CDR1 WSHSY and CDR2 SAAADI. The CDR3 extends over 15 amino acids. The CDR3 DNA follows: TGCGCCAGCAACGCCGGGACAGGGACTTGGGACACCATATATTTT. The encoded protein is CASNAGTGTWDTIYF.

On this clonotype itself: This CDR3 fails to terminate in the conserved phenylalanine or tryptophan, so it likely reflects a read error. The DNA is left out, because the CDR3 cannot be placed on it with certainty; the CDR3 is given as TCRdb lists it. The CDR3 is CATRSVSG. The V and J genes are TRBV10-3 and TRBJ1-6. Looked up from germline, CDR1 is ENHRY and CDR2 is SYGVKD. The CDR3 adds up to 8 amino acids, both ends counted.

This clonotype was found many times. The chain joins TRBV18 to TRBJ2-7; 10 nucleotides match TRBD1. This CDR3 comprises 15 residues. Unmatched junction bases numbered 2, after V lost 3 bases and J lost 0 bases. Germline V gives CDR1 KGHSH, CDR2 LQKENI. The CDR3 is CASSPDRGPSYEQYF. In DNA form, the CDR3 reads TGTGCCAGCTCACCCGACAGGGGGCCCTCCTACGAGCAGTACTTC.

A note on this clonotype: One end of the junction is discordant with germline, which a read error may explain. The V call is TRBV28, the J call TRBJ1-1, with no clear D. The CDR3 contains 13 residues. Per the germline V gene, CDR1 is MDHEN and CDR2 is SYDVKM. The CDR3 sequence is CAGSFKYNTEAFF. In nucleotides, the CDR3 is TGTGCCGGCAGTTTCAAATATAACACTGAAGCTTTCTTT.

This chain uses TRBV2 with TRBJ2-1; D gene unclear. Trimming pared 4 bases from V and 8 bases from J, leaving 18 bases between. Germline CDR1 and CDR2: SNHLY and FYNNEI. The CDR3 has 15 residues. The CDR3 here is CASSVGPGPEDEQFF. The CDR3 DNA is TGTGCCAGCAGTGTCGGGCCAGGACCTGAGGATGAGCAGTTCTTC.

In this sample, this clonotype turned up many times. The genes are TRBV2 and TRBJ2-3; 12 nucleotides line up with TRBD2. This CDR3 comprises 13 residues. The J segment lost 6 bases and the V segment lost 9 bases, leaving 4 bases of the junction unmatched. Germline V gives CDR1 SNHLY, CDR2 FYNNEI. This CDR3 reads CASGTSGWDTQYF. The CDR3 coding sequence is TGTGCCAGTGGGACTAGCGGGTGGGATACGCAGTATTTT.

This chain joins TRBV10-3 and TRBJ1-6; 7 bases are a match to TRBD1. The V gene end was trimmed by 3 bases and the J gene end by 7 bases; junction bases not matched to a gene: 6. Germline-derived CDR1 and CDR2 are ENHRY and SYGVKD. The CDR3 covers 15 residues. The CDR3 reads CAISEGTVPNSPLHF. CDR3 nucleotides: TGTGCCATCAGTGAAGGGACAGTCCCCAATTCACCCCTCCACTTT.

This clonotype occurred many times. This chain joins TRBV5-8 and TRBJ1-5, with TRBD1 as a possible D gene (5 bases). Germline CDR1 SGHTS, CDR2 YDEGEE. Trimming stripped 0 bases from V and 9 bases from J, with 10 bases between. The CDR3 spans 13 residues. The CDR3: CASSLGKRGPQHF. The CDR3 DNA sequence: TGTGCCAGCAGCTTGGGGAAAAGGGGGCCCCAGCATTTT.

This clonotype was seen at least ten times. A much larger clone differs by one base, so this may be a read error. This chain uses TRBV11-2 with TRBJ2-2, with D hard to call. CDR1 and CDR2 (germline): SGHAT, FQNNGV. The CDR3 totals 13 residues. V lost 5 bases and J 0 bases, leaving 4 bases between the germline ends. The CDR3 coding sequence is TGTGCCAGCAGCCCCCCGAACACCGGGGAGCTGTTTTTT. Protein: CASSPPNTGELFF.

This clonotype was seen ten or more times. This chain connects TRBV6-5 to TRBJ1-2; no clear D gene. V dropped 0 bases and J dropped 1 base, with 15 bases sitting between them. Germline loops: CDR1 MNHEY, CDR2 SVGAGI. The CDR3 consists of 17 residues. CDR3 sequence reads: CASSYSRPQSINYGYTF. As DNA, the CDR3 is TGTGCCAGCAGTTACTCCCGCCCGCAGTCTATTAACTATGGCTACACCTTC.

The CDR3 DNA sequence: TGCGCCAGCAGCCTTGGGACTAGCGGGACCTACGAGCAGTACTTC. Its translation is CASSLGTSGTYEQYF. This chain links TRBV4-3 with TRBJ2-7, with 13 bases identical to TRBD2. V gave up 4 bases and J gave up 2 bases; unmatched junction bases: 2. In germline, CDR1 is LGHNA, CDR2 YSLEER. The CDR3 extends over 15 amino acids.

This clonotype appeared a few times. The chain joins TRBV2 to TRBJ2-1; TRBD1 might be the D (6 bases). The V gene lost 7 bases and the J gene lost 8 bases, with 12 bases spanning the gap. The CDR3 runs 12 residues. Germline assignment: CDR1 SNHLY and CDR2 FYNNEI. Here the CDR3 DNA reads TGTGCCAGCACCTCAAGACAGGATGAGCAGTTCTTC. Amino acids: CASTSRQDEQFF.

The CDR3 DNA is TGTGCCACCAGTGACCCTGTATCTCGTGCCGAGACCCAAGAGACCCAGTACTTC. Protein product: CATSDPVSRAETQETQYF. The chain combines TRBV24-1 with TRBJ2-5, with D uncertain. The V gene's germline CDR1 is KGHDR and CDR2 SFDVKD. Trimming cost V 4 bases and J 1 base, with 21 bases left between them. The CDR3 consists of 18 residues.

This clonotype appeared many times. The V gene is TRBV20-1, the J gene TRBJ1-4, with 9 bases aligning to TRBD1. CDR3 length: 14 amino acids. Germline CDR1 reads DFQATT; CDR2 reads SNEGSKA (reference sequence). The V gene end was trimmed by 2 bases and the J gene end by 6 bases; junction bases not matched to a gene: 4. The CDR3: CSARNDRGDEKLFF. For the CDR3, the DNA is TGCAGTGCTAGAAATGACAGGGGGGATGAAAAACTGTTTTTT.

Details on this clonotype: Compared with germline, one end of the junction differs, possibly owing to a read error. J is TRBJ2-5 and V is TRBV7-9; D gene unclear. The CDR3 runs to 17 residues. In germline, CDR1 is SEHNR, CDR2 FQNEAQ (reference sequence). As DNA, the CDR3 is TGTGCCAGCAGCCAAGACCGGAGCCGACGCTATCAAGGGACCCAGTACTTC. Its translation is CASSQDRSRRYQGTQYF.

There are many counts of this clonotype. At one end, the junction sequence differs from germline, possibly due to a read error. Written as DNA, the CDR3 is TGTGCCAGGGGGGTAGCGGACTACAGTGAGCAGTTCTTC. Its protein product is CARGVADYSEQFF. This sequence joins TRBV2 and TRBJ2-1; the D gene is possibly TRBD2 (6 bases). There are 13 residues in the CDR3. Germline V lookup: CDR1 SNHLY, CDR2 FYNNEI. Full variable domain (rest looked up from reference TRBV2 and TRBJ2-1): EPEVTQTPSHQVTQMGQEVILRCVPISNHLYFYWYRQILGQKVEFLVSFYNNEISEKSEIFDDQFSVERPDGSNFTLKIRSTKLEDSAMYFCARGVADYSEQFFGPGTRLTVL.

Many counts were recorded for this clonotype. CDR3 DNA: TGTGCCAGTAGTGAACAGGGTGGGGTTGGCTACACCTTC. Protein sequence: CASSEQGGVGYTF. The rearrangement links TRBV19 to TRBJ1-2; the D gene is possibly TRBD1 (6 bases). Trimming removed 5 bases at V and 7 bases at J, with 14 bases between. The CDR3 sequence is 13 residues long. Germline V gives CDR1 LNHDA, CDR2 SQIVND (reference sequence).

This clonotype occurred many times. V is TRBV29-1 and J is TRBJ2-7; TRBD1 is a possible D gene (6 bases). Germline CDR1 and CDR2: SQVTM and ANQGSEA. The V end was cut by 7 bases, the J end by 0 bases, with 10 bases between. This CDR3 has 12 residues. CDR3 coding DNA: TGCAGCGCCAGGACAGTCTCCTACGAGCAGTACTTC. It encodes CSARTVSYEQYF.

The table lists this clonotype with a few counts. A much bigger clone sits one base away, suggesting this may be a read error. V usage is TRBV29-1 and J usage is TRBJ2-5; 9 nucleotides match TRBD2. The CDR3 covers 17 residues. The ends lost 4 bases at V and 5 bases at J; junction bases unmatched: 17. The V gene's germline CDR1 is SQVTM and CDR2 ANQGSEA. The CDR3 sequence is CSVVWQRGGAGGETQYF. The DNA for the CDR3 is TGCAGCGTTGTATGGCAACGGGGTGGGGCGGGGGGGGAGACCCAGTACTTC.

The rearrangement links TRBV20-1 to TRBJ1-1; D is unresolved. The CDR3 runs to 13 residues. V lost 2 bases and J lost 0, with 7 bases in between. Looked up from germline, CDR1 is DFQATT and CDR2 is SNEGSKA (reference sequence). CDR3 in DNA: TGCAGTGCTAGAAGGAGGATGAACACTGAAGCTTTCTTT. As protein: CSARRRMNTEAFF.